This paragraph reports one TCR beta chain. This clone has only one observation. Its cognate antigen has yet to be identified. Per-base qualities were not stored, and no clone one base away is much larger. The CDR3 regions of human TCRbeta chains were analyzed by immunosequencing. The published analysis was carried out like this. Repertoire TCRs were checked for matches against a reference library of SARS-CoV-2-specific TCRs that had been generated using the MIRA antigen-specificity platform. Breadth meant the fraction of unique TCRs that were SARS-CoV-2-associated, whereas depth meant the fraction of total T cells that were SARS-CoV-2-associated. Using the MIRA data, every spike-specific TCR was mapped to the spike region that the TCR reacted to and assigned to either a CD4 or a CD8 class. Log10-transformed breadth and depth values were compared by one-way ANOVA with Sidak's multiple comparisons tests. This is the immuneACCESS table as TCRdb keeps it, with only in-frame sequences that have V and J called. A part of the clones is gone; compared with another copy, unresolved V genes explain less than half, and the rest is unexplained. That table supplies the V and J calls and clone size; D and trimming were determined from the DNA. Recorded for this sample are around 140,000 clones; around 93% of them occurred a single time. The top ten clonotypes cover roughly 3.8% of the sample.

Including the terminal cysteine and phenylalanine, the CDR3 comprises 15 residues. Only the CDR3 portion is preserved as DNA: 45 bases, with reading frame beginning at the first base. The germline V gene yields MGHRA for CDR1 and YSYEKL for CDR2. The trim is 1 base for V and 4 bases for J, with a gap of 13 bases between the germline ends. These data originate in a study of T cell responses to AZD1222 COVID-19 vaccine (dated by TCRdb to the early 2020s). Regarding the complete study: TCR sequencing was performed for about 250 trial participants, of whom 207 were given two doses of AZD1222 and some 25 were given two doses of MenACWY control vaccine. Enrollment into the trials was organized by age into subgroups of 18-55, 56-69 and 70-plus years, and those subgroups contained about 160, 30 and 59 TCR-sequenced participants, respectively. Overall study outcomes, separate from this receptor: Nearly half of unique spike-specific TCRs reportedly recognized epitopes outside regions mutated in the B.1.351 and B.1.1.7 variants. After two AZD1222 doses, spike-specific TCR breadth and depth were significantly higher than at day 0 and than in MenACWY recipients. No day 14 peak-response samples were available, so repertoires were characterized only after the peak T cell response. The vaccine-associated CD4 TCRs covered the entire spike protein, and the dominant responses fell in regions 160-218 and 743-854. The 56-69-year group was small, and its depth increase did not reach significance, likely because of low power. Only a handful of AZD1222 recipients were SARS-CoV-2 seropositive at baseline, limiting conclusions about previously exposed vaccinees. Most participants were white British and females outnumbered males, and the authors suggested that clonal diversity may have been underestimated.

The time point label on this specimen signifies: about 28 days (+/-7) after the second vaccine dose. Because spike-specific TCR depth and breadth did not differ between the two schedules, AZD1222 recipients who got a second dose at roughly 4 weeks were pooled with those who got a second dose at roughly 12 weeks. The vaccinee samples were drawn from two UK trials, COV001 and COV002, one of which was a single-blind randomized controlled phase 2/3 trial testing AZD1222 (ChAdOx1 nCoV-19) in healthy adults. For TCRbeta chain sequencing, PBMC samples from trial participants were taken at day 0 and at day 28 after the second dose.

The TCR was taken from an adult who received the AZD1222 COVID-19 vaccine. The sequence links TRBV4-1 to TRBJ2-5; no D segment can be confidently identified. Sequenced material: peripheral blood, taken 28 days after the second AZD1222 dose. In nucleotides, the sequence is TGCGCCAGCAGCCAAGTTCCGGCGGTGGGAGAGACCCAGTACTTC. Translated, this is CASSQVPAVGETQYF.